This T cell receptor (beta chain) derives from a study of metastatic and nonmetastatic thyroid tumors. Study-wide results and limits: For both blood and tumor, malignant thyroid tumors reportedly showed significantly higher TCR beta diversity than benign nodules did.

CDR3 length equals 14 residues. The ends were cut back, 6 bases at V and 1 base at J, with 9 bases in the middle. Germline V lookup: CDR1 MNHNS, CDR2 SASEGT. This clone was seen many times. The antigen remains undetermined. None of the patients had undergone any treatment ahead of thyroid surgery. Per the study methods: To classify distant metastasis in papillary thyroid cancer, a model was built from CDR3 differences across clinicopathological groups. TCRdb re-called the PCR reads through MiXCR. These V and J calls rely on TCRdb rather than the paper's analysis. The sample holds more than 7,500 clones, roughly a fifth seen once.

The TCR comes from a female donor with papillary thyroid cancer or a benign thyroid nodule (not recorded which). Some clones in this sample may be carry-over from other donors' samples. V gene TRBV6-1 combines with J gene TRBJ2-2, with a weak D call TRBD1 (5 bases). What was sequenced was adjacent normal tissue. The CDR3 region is CASRNRGNTGELFF. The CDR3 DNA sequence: TGTGCCAGCAGGAATAGGGGGAACACCGGGGAGCTGTTTTTT.